This T cell receptor (beta chain) was identified during a study of beta chain features in type 1 diabetes. Details on this clone: Its antigen is unidentified.

Whole-study results and caveats: TCRB repertoires of naive, central memory and Treg cells appeared more similar among patients than among healthy donors. Patients with Type 1 diabetes showed moderately but significantly shorter TCRB CDR3s in all four CD4+ subsets.

CDR3 size: 18 residues. Trimming removed 5 bases from V and 0 bases from J, with 22 bases in between. Per the germline V gene, CDR1 is SGHAT and CDR2 is FQDESV (reference sequence). The entirety of the isolated RNA underwent reverse transcription, so expressed TCRB transcripts were sequenced. TCRdb keeps only in-frame clones here, not all; method: immunoSEQ multiplex PCR. The table has about 350,000 clones, about 20% seen once. Researchers reported sorting CD4+ naive, central memory, regulatory and stem cell-like memory cells via CD45RO/CCR7/CD25/CD127/CD95/CD27. The sequence was obtained from a woman aged 18-29 years in good health. The sample was naive CD4+ T cells from blood. J is TRBJ1-2 and V is TRBV11-1; a possible D gene is TRBD1 (5 bases). DNA for the CDR3: TGTGCCAGCAGCCCCCGGGGGGGATTTTCCGACGCTAACTATGGCTACACCTTC. Encoded protein: CASSPRGGFSDANYGYTF.